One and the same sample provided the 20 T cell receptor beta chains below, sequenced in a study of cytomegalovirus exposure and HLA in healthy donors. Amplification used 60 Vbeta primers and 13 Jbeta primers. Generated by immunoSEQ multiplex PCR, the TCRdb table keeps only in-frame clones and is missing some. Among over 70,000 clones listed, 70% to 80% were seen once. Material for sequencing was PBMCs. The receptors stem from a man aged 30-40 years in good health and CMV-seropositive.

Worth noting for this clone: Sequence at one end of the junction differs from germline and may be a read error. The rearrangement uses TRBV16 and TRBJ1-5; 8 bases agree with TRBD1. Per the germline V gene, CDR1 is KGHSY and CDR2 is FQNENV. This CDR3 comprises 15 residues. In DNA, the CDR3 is TGTGCCAGCAGCCAAGGTGCAGGGGGCGATCAGCCCCAGAATTTT. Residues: CASSQGAGGDQPQNF.

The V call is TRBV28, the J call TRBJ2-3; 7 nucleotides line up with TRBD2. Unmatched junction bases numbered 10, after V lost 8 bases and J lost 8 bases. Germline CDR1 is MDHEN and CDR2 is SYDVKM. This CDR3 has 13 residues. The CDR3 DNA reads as TGTGCCAGCTCGGCGGCGGGAGAGGGTACGCAGTATTTT. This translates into CASSAAGEGTQYF.

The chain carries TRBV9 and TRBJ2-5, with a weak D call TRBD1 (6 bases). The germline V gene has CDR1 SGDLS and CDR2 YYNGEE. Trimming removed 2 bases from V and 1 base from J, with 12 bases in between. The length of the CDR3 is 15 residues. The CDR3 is CASSVGQPPQETQYF. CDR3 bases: TGTGCCAGCAGCGTCGGACAGCCGCCCCAAGAGACCCAGTACTTC. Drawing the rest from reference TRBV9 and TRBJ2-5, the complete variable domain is DSGVTQTPKHLITATGQRVTLRCSPRSGDLSVYWYQQSLDQGLQFLIQYYNGEERAKGNILERFSAQQFPDLHSELNLSSLELGDSALYFCASSVGQPPQETQYFGPGTRLLVL.

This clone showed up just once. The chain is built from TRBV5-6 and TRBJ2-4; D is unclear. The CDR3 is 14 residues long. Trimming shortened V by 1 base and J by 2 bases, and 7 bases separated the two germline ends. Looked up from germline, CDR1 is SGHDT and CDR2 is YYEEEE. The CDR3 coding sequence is TGTGCCAGCAGCTTGTGGAGTTCCAAAAACATTCAGTACTTC. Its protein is CASSLWSSKNIQYF. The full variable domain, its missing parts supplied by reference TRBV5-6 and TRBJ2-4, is DAGVTQSPTHLIKTRGQQVTLRCSPKSGHDTVSWYQQALGQGPQFIFQYYEEEERQRGNFPDRFSGHQFPNYSSELNVNALLLGDSALYLCASSLWSSKNIQYFGAGTRLSVL.

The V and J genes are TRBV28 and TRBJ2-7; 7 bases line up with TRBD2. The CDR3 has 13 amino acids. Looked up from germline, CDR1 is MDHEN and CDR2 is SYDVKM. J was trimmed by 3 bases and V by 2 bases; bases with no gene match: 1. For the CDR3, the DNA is TGTGCCAGCAGTTTAGGACTAGGCTACGAGCAGTACTTC. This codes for CASSLGLGYEQYF.

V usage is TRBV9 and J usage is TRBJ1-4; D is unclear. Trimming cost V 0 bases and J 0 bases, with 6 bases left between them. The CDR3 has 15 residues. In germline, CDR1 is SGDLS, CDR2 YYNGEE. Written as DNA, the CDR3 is TGTGCCAGCAGCGTAGGGCTCGCAACTAATGAAAAACTGTTTTTT. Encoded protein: CASSVGLATNEKLFF. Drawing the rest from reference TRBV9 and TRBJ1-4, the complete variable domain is DSGVTQTPKHLITATGQRVTLRCSPRSGDLSVYWYQQSLDQGLQFLIQYYNGEERAKGNILERFSAQQFPDLHSELNLSSLELGDSALYFCASSVGLATNEKLFFGSGTQLSVL.

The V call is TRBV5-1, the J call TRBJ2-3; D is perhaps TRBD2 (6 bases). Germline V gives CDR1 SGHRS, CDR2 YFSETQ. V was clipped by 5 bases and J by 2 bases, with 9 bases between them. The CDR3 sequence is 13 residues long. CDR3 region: CASRDYYTDTQYF. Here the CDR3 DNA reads TGCGCCAGCAGGGACTACTACACAGATACGCAGTATTTT. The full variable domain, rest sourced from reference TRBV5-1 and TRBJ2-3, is KAGVTQTPRYLIKTRGQQVTLSCSPISGHRSVSWYQQTPGQGLQFLFEYFSETQRNKGNFPGRFSGRQFSNSRSEMNVSTLELGDSALYLCASRDYYTDTQYFGPGTRLTVL.

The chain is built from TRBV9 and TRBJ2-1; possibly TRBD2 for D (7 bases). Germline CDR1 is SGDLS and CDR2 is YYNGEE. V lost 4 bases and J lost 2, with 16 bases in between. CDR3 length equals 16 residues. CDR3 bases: TGTGCCAGCAGCCCTGGGGGGCTAGCGGCCTACAATGAGCAGTTCTTC. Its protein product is CASSPGGLAAYNEQFF.

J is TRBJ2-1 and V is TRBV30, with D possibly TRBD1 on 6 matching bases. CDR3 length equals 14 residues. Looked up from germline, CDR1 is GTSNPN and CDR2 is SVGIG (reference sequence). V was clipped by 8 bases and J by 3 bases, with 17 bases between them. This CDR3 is CAGIGGSNYNEQFF. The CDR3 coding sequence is TGTGCCGGGATAGGGGGTAGCAACTACAATGAGCAGTTCTTC.

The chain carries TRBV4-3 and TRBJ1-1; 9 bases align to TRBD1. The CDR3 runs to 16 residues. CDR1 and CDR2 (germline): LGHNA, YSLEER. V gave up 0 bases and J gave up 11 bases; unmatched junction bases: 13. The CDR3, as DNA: TGCGCCAGCAGCCAAGAAGTAGGACAGGGGTCCTCCAGGGCTTTCTTT. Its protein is CASSQEVGQGSSRAFF.

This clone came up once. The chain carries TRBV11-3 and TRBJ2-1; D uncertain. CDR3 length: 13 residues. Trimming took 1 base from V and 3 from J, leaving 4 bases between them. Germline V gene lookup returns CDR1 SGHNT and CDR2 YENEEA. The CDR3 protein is CASSLGYYNEQFF. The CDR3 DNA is TGTGCCAGCAGCTTAGGTTACTACAATGAGCAGTTCTTC.

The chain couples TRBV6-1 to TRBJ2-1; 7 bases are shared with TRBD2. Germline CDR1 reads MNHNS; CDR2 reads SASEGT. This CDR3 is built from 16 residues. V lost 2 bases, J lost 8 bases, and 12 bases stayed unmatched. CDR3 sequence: CASSEKRTWEGDEQFF. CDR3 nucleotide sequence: TGTGCCAGCAGTGAAAAGCGGACGTGGGAGGGTGATGAGCAGTTCTTC.

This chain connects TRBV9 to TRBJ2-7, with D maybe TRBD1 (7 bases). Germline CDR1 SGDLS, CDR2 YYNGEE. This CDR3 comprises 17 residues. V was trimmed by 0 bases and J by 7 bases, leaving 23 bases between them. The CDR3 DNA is TGTGCCAGCAGCGTAGCAGGGCAGGGGGGACACCTAGGGGAGCAGTACTTC. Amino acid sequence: CASSVAGQGGHLGEQYF.

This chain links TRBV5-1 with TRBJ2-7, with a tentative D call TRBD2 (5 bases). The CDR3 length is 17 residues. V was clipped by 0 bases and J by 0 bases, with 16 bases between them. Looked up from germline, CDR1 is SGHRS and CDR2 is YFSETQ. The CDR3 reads CASSLAGVASSSYEQYF. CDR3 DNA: TGCGCCAGCAGCTTGGCCGGGGTAGCCTCAAGCTCCTACGAGCAGTACTTC.

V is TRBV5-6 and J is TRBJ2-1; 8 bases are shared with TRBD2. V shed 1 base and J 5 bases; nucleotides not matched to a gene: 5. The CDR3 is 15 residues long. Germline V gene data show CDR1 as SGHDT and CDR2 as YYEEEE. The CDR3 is CASSLYVAGNNEQFF. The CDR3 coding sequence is TGTGCCAGCAGCTTGTATGTAGCGGGGAACAATGAGCAGTTCTTC.

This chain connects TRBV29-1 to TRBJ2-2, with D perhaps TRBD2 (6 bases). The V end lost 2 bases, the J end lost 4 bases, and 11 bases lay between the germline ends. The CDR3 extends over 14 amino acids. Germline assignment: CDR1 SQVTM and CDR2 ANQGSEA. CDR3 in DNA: TGCAGCGTTGAATCGGGGGTGCGCACCGGGGAGCTGTTTTTT. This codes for CSVESGVRTGELFF.

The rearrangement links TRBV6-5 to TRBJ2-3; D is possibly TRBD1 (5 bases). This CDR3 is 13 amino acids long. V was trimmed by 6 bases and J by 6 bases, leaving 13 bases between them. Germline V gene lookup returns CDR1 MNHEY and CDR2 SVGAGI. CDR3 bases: TGTGCCAGCAGCCTAGTTCCAGGGGATACGCAGTATTTT. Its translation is CASSLVPGDTQYF.

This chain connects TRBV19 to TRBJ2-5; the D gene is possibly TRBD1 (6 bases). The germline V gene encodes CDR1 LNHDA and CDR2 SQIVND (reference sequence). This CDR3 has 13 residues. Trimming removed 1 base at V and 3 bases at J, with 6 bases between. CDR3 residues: CASSIGTEETQYF. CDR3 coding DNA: TGTGCCAGTAGTATAGGGACAGAAGAGACCCAGTACTTC.

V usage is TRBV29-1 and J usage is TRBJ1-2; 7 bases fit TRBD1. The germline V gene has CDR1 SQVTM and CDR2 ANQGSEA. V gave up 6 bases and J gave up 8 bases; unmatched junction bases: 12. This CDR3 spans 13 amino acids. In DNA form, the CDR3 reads TGCAGCGTGGACGTGACAGGGAGGTACGGCTACACCTTC. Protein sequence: CSVDVTGRYGYTF.

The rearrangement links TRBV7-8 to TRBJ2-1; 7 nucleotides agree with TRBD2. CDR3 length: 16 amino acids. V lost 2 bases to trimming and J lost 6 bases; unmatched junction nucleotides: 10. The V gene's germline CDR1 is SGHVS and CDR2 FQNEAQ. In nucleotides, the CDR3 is TGTGCCAGCAGCTTATACGGAGGGAGGGAGGGCAATGAGCAGTTCTTC. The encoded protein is CASSLYGGREGNEQFF.